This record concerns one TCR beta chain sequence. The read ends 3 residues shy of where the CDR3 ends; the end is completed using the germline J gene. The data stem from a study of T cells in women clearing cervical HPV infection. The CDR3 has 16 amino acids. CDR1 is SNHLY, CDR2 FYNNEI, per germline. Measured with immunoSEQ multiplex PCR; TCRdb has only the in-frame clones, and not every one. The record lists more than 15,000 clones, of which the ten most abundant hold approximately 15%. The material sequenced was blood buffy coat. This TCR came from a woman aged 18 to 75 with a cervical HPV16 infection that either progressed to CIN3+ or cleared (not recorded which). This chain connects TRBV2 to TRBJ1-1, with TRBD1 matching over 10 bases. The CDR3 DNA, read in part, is TGTGCCAGCAGTGACACCCCACCGGGACAGGGGAAGGGG. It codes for CASSDTPPGQGKG. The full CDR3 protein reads CASSDTPPGQGKGAFF. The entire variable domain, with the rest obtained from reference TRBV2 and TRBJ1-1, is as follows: EPEVTQTPSHQVTQMGQEVILRCVPISNHLYFYWYRQILGQKVEFLVSFYNNEISEKSEIFDDQFSVERPDGSNFTLKIRSTKLEDSAMYFCASSDTPPGQGKGAFFGQGTRLTVV.